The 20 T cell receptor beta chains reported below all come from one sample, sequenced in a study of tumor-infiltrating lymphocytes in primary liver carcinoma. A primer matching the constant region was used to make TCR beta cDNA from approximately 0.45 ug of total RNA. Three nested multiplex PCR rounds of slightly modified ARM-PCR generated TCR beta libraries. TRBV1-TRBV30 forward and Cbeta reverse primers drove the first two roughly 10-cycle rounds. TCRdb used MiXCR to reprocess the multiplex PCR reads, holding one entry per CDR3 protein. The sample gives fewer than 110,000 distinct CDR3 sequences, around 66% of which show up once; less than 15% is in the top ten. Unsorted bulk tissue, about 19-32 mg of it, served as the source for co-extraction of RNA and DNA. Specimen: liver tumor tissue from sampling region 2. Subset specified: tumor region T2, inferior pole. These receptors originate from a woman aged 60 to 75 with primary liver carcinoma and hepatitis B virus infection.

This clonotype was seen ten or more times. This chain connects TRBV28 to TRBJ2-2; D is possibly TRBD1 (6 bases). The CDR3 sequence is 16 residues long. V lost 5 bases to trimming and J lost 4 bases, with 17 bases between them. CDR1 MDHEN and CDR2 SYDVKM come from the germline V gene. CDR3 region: CASSKPNGQSTGELFF. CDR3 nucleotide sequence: TGTGCCAGCAGTAAACCTAACGGACAGTCCACCGGGGAGCTGTTTTTT.

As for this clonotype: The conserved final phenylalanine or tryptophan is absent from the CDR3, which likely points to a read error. This CDR3 is CAGSAGGYNEQFY. Written as DNA, the CDR3 is TGTGCCGGCAGTGCCGGGGGTTACAATGAGCAGTTCTAC. The rearrangement joins TRBV11-3 to TRBJ2-1; D is possibly TRBD2 (6 bases). CDR3 length equals 13 residues. Germline V gene sequence: CDR1 SGHNT, CDR2 YENEEA.

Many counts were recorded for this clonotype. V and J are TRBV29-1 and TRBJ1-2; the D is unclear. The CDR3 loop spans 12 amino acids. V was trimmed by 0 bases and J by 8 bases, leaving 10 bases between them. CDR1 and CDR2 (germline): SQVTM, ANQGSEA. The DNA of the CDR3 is TGCAGCGTTGAAGATCACAGCAAAGGCTACACCTTC. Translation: CSVEDHSKGYTF.

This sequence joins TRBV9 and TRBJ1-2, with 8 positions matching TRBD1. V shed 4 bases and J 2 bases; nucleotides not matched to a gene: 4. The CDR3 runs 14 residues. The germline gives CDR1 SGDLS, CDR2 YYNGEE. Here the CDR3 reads CASSYRTGNYGYTF. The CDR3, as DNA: TGTGCCAGCAGCTATCGGACAGGGAACTATGGCTACACCTTC.

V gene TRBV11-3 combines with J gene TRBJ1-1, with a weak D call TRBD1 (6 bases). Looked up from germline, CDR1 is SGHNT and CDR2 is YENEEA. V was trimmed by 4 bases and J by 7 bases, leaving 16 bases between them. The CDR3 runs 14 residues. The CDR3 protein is CASSSRGATVEAFF. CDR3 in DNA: TGTGCCAGCAGCTCCCGGGGGGCGACGGTTGAAGCTTTCTTT.

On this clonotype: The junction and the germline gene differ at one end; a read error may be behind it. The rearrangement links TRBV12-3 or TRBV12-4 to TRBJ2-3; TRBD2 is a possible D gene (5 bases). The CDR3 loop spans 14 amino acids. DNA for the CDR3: TGTGCCATCAGTCGGGGTAGCGGCACAGATACGCAGTATTTT. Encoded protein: CAISRGSGTDTQYF.

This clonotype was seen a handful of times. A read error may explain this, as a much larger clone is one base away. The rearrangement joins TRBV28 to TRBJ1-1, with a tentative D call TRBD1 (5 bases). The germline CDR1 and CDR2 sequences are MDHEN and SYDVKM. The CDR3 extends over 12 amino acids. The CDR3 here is CTSSLLGTGAFF. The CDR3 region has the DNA TGTACCAGCAGTCTCCTAGGGACGGGCGCTTTCTTT. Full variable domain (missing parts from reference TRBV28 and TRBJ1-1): DVKVTQSSRYLVKRTGEKVFLECVQDMDHENMFWYRQDPGLGLRLIYFSYDVKMKEKGDIPEGYSVSREKKERFSLILESASTNQTSMYLCTSSLLGTGAFFGQGTRLTVV.

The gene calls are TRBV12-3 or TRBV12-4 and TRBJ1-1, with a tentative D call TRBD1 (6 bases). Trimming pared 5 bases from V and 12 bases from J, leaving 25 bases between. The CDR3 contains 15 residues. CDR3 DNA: TGTGCCAGCAGTATCCGGGACACTCTCTTAAGGGAAACTTTCTTT. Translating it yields CASSIRDTLLRETFF.

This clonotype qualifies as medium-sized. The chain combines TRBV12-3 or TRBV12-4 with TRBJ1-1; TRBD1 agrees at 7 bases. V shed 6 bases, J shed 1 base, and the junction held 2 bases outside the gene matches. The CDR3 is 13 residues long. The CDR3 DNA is TGTGCCAGCAGCCGACAGGGGAACACTGAAGCTTTCTTT. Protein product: CASSRQGNTEAFF.

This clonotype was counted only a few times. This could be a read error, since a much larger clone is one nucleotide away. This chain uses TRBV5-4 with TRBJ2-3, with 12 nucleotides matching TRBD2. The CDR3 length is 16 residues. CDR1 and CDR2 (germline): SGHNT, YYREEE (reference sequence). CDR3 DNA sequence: TGTACCAGCAGCCCGCGACTAGCGGGAGCATTAGATACGCAGTATTTT. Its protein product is CTSSPRLAGALDTQYF.

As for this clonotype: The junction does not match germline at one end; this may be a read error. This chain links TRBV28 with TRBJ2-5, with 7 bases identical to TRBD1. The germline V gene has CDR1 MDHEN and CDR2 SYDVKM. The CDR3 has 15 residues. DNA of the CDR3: TGTGCCAACAGTCTCGGCGACAGGGACGTAGTGACCCAGTACTTC. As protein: CANSLGDRDVVTQYF.

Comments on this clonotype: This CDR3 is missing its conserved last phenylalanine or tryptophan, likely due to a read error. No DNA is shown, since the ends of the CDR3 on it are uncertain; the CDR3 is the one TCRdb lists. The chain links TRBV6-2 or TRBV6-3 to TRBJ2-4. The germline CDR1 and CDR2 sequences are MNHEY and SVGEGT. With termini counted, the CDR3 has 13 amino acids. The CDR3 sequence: CASSYSGKNIRYL.

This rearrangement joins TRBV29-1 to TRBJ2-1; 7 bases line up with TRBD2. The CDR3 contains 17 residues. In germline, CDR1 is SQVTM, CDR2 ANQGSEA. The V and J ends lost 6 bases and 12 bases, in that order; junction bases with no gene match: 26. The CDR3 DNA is TGCAGCGTCCACCCGGCCAGCGGGACGTCCCAAAAGACTGCGCAGTTCTTC. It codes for CSVHPASGTSQKTAQFF.

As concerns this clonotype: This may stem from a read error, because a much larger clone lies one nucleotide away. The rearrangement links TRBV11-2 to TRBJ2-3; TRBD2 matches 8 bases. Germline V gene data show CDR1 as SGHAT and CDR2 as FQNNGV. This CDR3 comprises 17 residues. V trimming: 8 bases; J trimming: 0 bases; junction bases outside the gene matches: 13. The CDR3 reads CASGPTLAERSTDTQYF. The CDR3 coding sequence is TGTGCCAGCGGCCCAACACTAGCGGAGCGTAGCACAGATACGCAGTATTTT.

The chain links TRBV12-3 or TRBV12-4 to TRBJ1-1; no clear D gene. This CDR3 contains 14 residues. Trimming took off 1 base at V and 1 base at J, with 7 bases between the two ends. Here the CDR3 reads CASSLGHRNTEAFF. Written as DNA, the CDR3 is TGTGCCAGCAGTTTAGGGCATAGGAACACTGAAGCTTTCTTT.

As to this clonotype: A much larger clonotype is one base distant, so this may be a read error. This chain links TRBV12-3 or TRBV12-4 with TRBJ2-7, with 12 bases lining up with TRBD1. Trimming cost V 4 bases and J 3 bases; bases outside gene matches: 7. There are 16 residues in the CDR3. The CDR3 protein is CASSSRDRGHIYEQYF. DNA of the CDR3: TGTGCCAGCAGTTCCAGGGACAGGGGGCATATCTACGAGCAGTACTTC.

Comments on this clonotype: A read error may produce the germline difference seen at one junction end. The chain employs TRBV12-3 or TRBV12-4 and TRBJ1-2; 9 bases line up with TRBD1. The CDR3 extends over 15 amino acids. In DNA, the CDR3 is TGTACCAGCGGACGGACAGGGGTCCCTCACTATGGCTACACCTTC. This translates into CTSGRTGVPHYGYTF.

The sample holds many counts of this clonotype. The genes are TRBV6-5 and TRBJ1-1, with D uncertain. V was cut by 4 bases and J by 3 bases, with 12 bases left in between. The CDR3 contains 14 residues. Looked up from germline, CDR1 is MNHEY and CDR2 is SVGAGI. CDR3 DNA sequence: TGTGCCAGCAGTTCCCCCCGGGAGTACACTGAAGCTTTCTTT. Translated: CASSSPREYTEAFF.

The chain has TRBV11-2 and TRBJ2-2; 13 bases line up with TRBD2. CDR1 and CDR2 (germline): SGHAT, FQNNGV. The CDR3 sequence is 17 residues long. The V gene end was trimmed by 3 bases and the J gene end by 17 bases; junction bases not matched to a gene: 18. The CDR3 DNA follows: TGTGCCAGCAGCTTTGAAGGGACTAGCGGGGTTACCGGGGAGCCATTTTTT. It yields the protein CASSFEGTSGVTGEPFF.

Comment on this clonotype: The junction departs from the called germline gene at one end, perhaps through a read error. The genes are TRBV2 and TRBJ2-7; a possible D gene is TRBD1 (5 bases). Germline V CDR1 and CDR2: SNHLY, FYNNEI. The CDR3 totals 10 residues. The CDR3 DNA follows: TGTACCAGCAGGGTATACGAGCAGTACTTC. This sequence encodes CTSRVYEQYF.